The 21 T cell receptor beta chains below were found in one sample sequenced in a study of cytomegalovirus exposure and HLA in healthy donors. The PCR ran on 60 Vbeta and 13 Jbeta primers. Profiled with immunoSEQ multiplex PCR; TCRdb holds only in-frame clones, not every one. Among hundreds of thousands of clones listed, less than 85% were seen once. The sequenced sample was PBMCs. These TCRs come from a young man in good health and CMV-seronegative.

The chain combines TRBV27 with TRBJ1-1, with D possibly matching TRBD1 (5 bases). The length of the CDR3 is 14 residues. Germline lookup yields CDR1 MNHEY and CDR2 SMNVEV (reference sequence). Trimming shortened V by 0 bases and J by 3 bases, and 8 bases separated the two germline ends. CDR3 sequence (DNA): TGTGCCAGCAGTTTATCAGGGGCCGACACTGAAGCTTTCTTT. Translating it yields CASSLSGADTEAFF.

The chain joins TRBV18 to TRBJ2-1, with D perhaps matching TRBD1 (6 bases). Germline V CDR1 and CDR2: KGHSH, LQKENI. The CDR3 contains 14 residues. The ends were cut back, 0 bases at V and 7 bases at J, with 10 bases in the middle. The CDR3, as DNA: TGTGCCAGCTCACCACCAACAGGGTGGAATGAGCAGTTCTTC. Amino acids: CASSPPTGWNEQFF.

The V and J genes are TRBV2 and TRBJ2-5, with D possibly matching TRBD1 (6 bases). CDR1 SNHLY and CDR2 FYNNEI come from the germline V gene. V dropped 5 bases and J dropped 2 bases, with 9 bases sitting between them. CDR3 length: 13 residues. The CDR3 region is CASSQDRQETQYF. CDR3 nucleotides: TGTGCCAGCAGTCAGGACAGACAAGAGACCCAGTACTTC. Full variable domain (outside the CDR3, taken from reference TRBV2 and TRBJ2-5): EPEVTQTPSHQVTQMGQEVILRCVPISNHLYFYWYRQILGQKVEFLVSFYNNEISEKSEIFDDQFSVERPDGSNFTLKIRSTKLEDSAMYFCASSQDRQETQYFGPGTRLLVL.

The CDR3 DNA reads TGTGCCTGGAGTGTACGTCAGGGCTATTCACCCCTCCACTTT. Translating it yields CAWSVRQGYSPLHF. This rearrangement joins TRBV30 to TRBJ1-6; perhaps TRBD1 as D (5 bases). The CDR3 spans 14 residues. Looked up from germline, CDR1 is GTSNPN and CDR2 is SVGIG (reference sequence). V was trimmed by 0 bases and J by 8 bases, leaving 11 bases between them.

About this clone: Other DNA sequences in this specimen translate into the identical CDR3. The chain has TRBV5-6 and TRBJ1-1; a possible D gene is TRBD1 (5 bases). V gave up 4 bases and J gave up 4 bases, with 8 bases separating them. This CDR3 has 12 residues. The V gene's germline CDR1 is SGHDT and CDR2 YYEEEE. This CDR3 is CASSPGGTEAFF. For the CDR3, the DNA is TGTGCCAGCAGCCCCGGGGGCACTGAAGCTTTCTTT.

Only one count was recorded for this clone. The V and J genes are TRBV7-6 and TRBJ1-3; D gene uncertain. The CDR3 is made up of 16 amino acids. Germline loops: CDR1 SGHVS, CDR2 FNYEAQ. V was shortened by 5 bases and J by 0 bases, with 14 bases between the two germline ends. The CDR3 spells CASSPRGGSSGNTIYF. The CDR3 bases are TGTGCCAGCAGCCCCAGAGGCGGCAGCTCTGGAAACACCATATATTTT.

V gene TRBV28 combines with J gene TRBJ1-5; 11 nucleotides match TRBD1. CDR1 and CDR2 from the germline V gene are MDHEN and SYDVKM. After removal of 6 bases from V and 7 bases from J, the junction contained 8 bases not matched to a gene. CDR3 length: 15 amino acids. This CDR3 reads CASSSGQGAKQPQHF. The CDR3 DNA reads as TGTGCCAGCAGCTCAGGACAGGGGGCGAAACAGCCCCAGCATTTT.

This chain joins TRBV19 and TRBJ2-4, with D possibly matching TRBD1 (6 bases). Germline lookup yields CDR1 LNHDA and CDR2 SQIVND (reference sequence). The CDR3 spans 15 residues. V was cut by 1 base and J by 2 bases, with 9 bases left in between. CDR3 loop: CASSIATGTKNIQYF. Written as DNA, the CDR3 is TGTGCCAGTAGTATAGCGACAGGAACCAAAAACATTCAGTACTTC.

The chain combines TRBV9 with TRBJ1-1, with D perhaps matching TRBD1 (5 bases). Trimming shortened V by 1 base and J by 2 bases, and 9 bases separated the two germline ends. The CDR3 has 14 residues. The germline V gene encodes CDR1 SGDLS and CDR2 YYNGEE. CDR3: CASSVTGLNTEAFF. The CDR3 nucleotides read TGTGCCAGCAGCGTAACAGGCCTCAACACTGAAGCTTTCTTT.

The chain joins TRBV27 to TRBJ1-3; 7 bases are a match to TRBD1. V shed 6 bases, J shed 0 bases, and the junction held 2 bases outside the gene matches. Germline V gene lookup returns CDR1 MNHEY and CDR2 SMNVEV (reference sequence). CDR3 length: 14 amino acids. This CDR3 reads CASSGTVSGNTIYF. The CDR3 bases are TGTGCCAGCAGCGGGACAGTCTCTGGAAACACCATATATTTT.

This clone has more than one count but fewer than ten. V gene TRBV7-9 combines with J gene TRBJ2-7, with 13 bases that match TRBD2. Germline CDR1 SEHNR, CDR2 FQNEAQ (reference sequence). This CDR3 contains 15 residues. Trimming cost V 4 bases and J 5 bases; bases outside gene matches: 5. CDR3 region: CASSSGLAGAHEQYF. CDR3 DNA sequence: TGTGCCAGCAGCTCTGGACTAGCGGGAGCCCACGAGCAGTACTTC.

The V call is TRBV5-1, the J call TRBJ2-3; 8 bases map to TRBD1. This CDR3 is built from 14 residues. The J segment lost 4 bases and the V segment lost 4 bases, leaving 5 bases of the junction unmatched. The V gene's germline CDR1 is SGHRS and CDR2 YFSETQ. CDR3 amino acids: CASSMGQAPDTQYF. The CDR3 bases are TGCGCCAGCAGCATGGGACAGGCCCCAGATACGCAGTATTTT.

This chain joins TRBV28 and TRBJ1-5; the match to TRBD1 covers 8 bases. The CDR3 covers 14 residues. V shed 3 bases and J 7 bases; nucleotides not matched to a gene: 5. Per germline, CDR1 MDHEN and CDR2 SYDVKM. Here the CDR3 reads CASSLTGVRQPQHF. CDR3 coding DNA: TGTGCCAGCAGTTTGACAGGGGTGCGACAGCCCCAGCATTTT.

The chain employs TRBV27 and TRBJ2-1; 7 bases agree with TRBD2. Trimming removed 6 bases from V and 3 bases from J; junction bases left unmatched: 14. The CDR3 sequence is 17 residues long. CDR1 and CDR2 from the germline V gene are MNHEY and SMNVEV (reference sequence). The CDR3: CASRPLWREMLYNEQFF. The CDR3 DNA follows: TGTGCCAGCAGACCCCTATGGCGGGAGATGCTCTACAATGAGCAGTTCTTC.

The genes are TRBV7-8 and TRBJ1-5, with D maybe TRBD1 (6 bases). CDR1 and CDR2 (germline): SGHVS, FQNEAQ. CDR3 size: 13 residues. V was clipped by 1 base and J by 7 bases, with 8 bases between them. CDR3 bases: TGTGCCAGCAGCTTAGACAGGGACCAGCCCCAGCATTTT. Its protein is CASSLDRDQPQHF.

The CDR3 bases are TGCAGCGTTGAGAGTCGACAGGGGGCAGGCTATGGCTACACCTTC. Its protein product is CSVESRQGAGYGYTF. The V call is TRBV29-1, the J call TRBJ1-2; TRBD1 matches at 10 bases. The CDR3 totals 15 residues. V dropped 3 bases and J dropped 4; count of bases not matched to a gene: 8. Germline CDR1 is SQVTM and CDR2 is ANQGSEA.

This clone has only one observation. The V gene is TRBV5-6, the J gene TRBJ2-5, with 7 bases lining up with TRBD2. The CDR3 sequence is 14 residues long. After removal of 4 bases from V and 2 bases from J, the junction contained 5 bases not matched to a gene. Germline lookup yields CDR1 SGHDT and CDR2 YYEEEE. CDR3 region: CASSAGTTQETQYF. The CDR3 DNA reads TGTGCCAGCAGCGCCGGGACTACTCAAGAGACCCAGTACTTC.

CDR3: CASSPDRNQPQHF. The CDR3 nucleotides read TGTGCCAGCAGCCCCGACAGAAATCAGCCCCAGCATTTT. V gene TRBV7-9 combines with J gene TRBJ1-5, with a possible D match to TRBD1 (5 bases). V dropped 5 bases and J dropped 4 bases, with 9 bases sitting between them. The CDR3 is 13 residues long. Germline assignment: CDR1 SEHNR and CDR2 FQNEAQ (reference sequence). Looking up the rest from reference TRBV7-9 and TRBJ1-5 gives the full variable domain: DTGVSQNPRHKITKRGQNVTFRCDPISEHNRLYWYRQTLGQGPEFLTYFQNEAQLEKSRLLSDRFSAERPKGSFSTLEIQRTEQGDSAMYLCASSPDRNQPQHFGDGTRLSIL.

The rearrangement links TRBV28 to TRBJ2-7, with D tentatively TRBD2 (5 bases). V was shortened by 6 bases and J by 4 bases, with 16 bases between the two germline ends. The germline gives CDR1 MDHEN, CDR2 SYDVKM. The CDR3 spans 14 residues. DNA for the CDR3: TGTGCCAGCAGCACAATGAGAGGGAATTACGAGCAGTACTTC. Protein product: CASSTMRGNYEQYF.

This sequence joins TRBV7-8 and TRBJ1-1; maybe TRBD1 (6 bases). This CDR3 is 16 amino acids long. Germline V gives CDR1 SGHVS, CDR2 FQNEAQ. Between the trimmed V and J ends, which lost 1 base and 3 bases, there was a span of 15 bases. CDR3 in amino acids: CASSLVETGRDTEAFF. DNA for the CDR3: TGTGCCAGCAGCTTAGTGGAGACAGGCCGGGACACTGAAGCTTTCTTT.

J is TRBJ2-7 and V is TRBV5-1, with D possibly TRBD1 on 5 matching bases. The CDR3 runs to 14 residues. V was cut by 0 bases and J by 3 bases, with 10 bases left in between. Germline V gene data show CDR1 as SGHRS and CDR2 as YFSETQ. CDR3 in DNA: TGCGCCAGCAGCTTGGAGGGCAGGGTCTACGAGCAGTACTTC. It codes for CASSLEGRVYEQYF.